This T cell receptor beta chain was sequenced in a study of blood T cell repertoires in COVID-19. The wider study: PBMCs, B-cell-depleted T cells, or T cells provided the cDNA or gDNA that made up the material.

This CDR3 is 15 amino acids long. Deletions cut 6 bases from V and 4 bases from J, with 17 bases between. Germline V gives CDR1 SGHVS, CDR2 FQNEAQ. There are a few counts of this clone. Sequencing used immunoSEQ multiplex PCR; TCRdb keeps in-frame clones, though not all of them. The sample shows a few hundred thousand clones, more than 70% of them seen only once. This rearrangement joins TRBV7-8 to TRBJ2-3, with a possible D match to TRBD2 (6 bases). The sequenced sample was peripheral blood. This receptor was identified in a woman under 30 with acute or convalescent COVID-19. CDR3 sequence (DNA): TGTGCCAGCAGTGGGTGGGGGGAGTTGTCAGATACGCAGTATTTT. Its translation is CASSGWGELSDTQYF.